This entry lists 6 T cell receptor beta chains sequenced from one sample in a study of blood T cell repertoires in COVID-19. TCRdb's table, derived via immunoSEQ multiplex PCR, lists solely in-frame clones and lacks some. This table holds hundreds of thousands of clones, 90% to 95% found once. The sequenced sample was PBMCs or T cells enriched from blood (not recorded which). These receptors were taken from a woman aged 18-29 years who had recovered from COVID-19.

In DNA, the CDR3 is TGCGCCAGCAGCCAATTTGCTGCGACGGGTGAAAAACTGTTTTTT. As protein: CASSQFAATGEKLFF. The chain is built from TRBV4-1 and TRBJ1-4; D remains ambiguous. This CDR3 spans 15 amino acids. Deletions cut 2 bases from V and 7 bases from J, with 14 bases between. Looked up from germline, CDR1 is MGHRA and CDR2 is YSYEKL.

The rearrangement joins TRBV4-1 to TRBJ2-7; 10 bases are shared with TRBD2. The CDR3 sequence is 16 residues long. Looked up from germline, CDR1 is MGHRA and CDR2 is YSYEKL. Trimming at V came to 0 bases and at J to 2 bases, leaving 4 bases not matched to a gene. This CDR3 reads CASSQETAGGPYEQYF. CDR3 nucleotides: TGCGCCAGCAGCCAAGAAACAGCGGGGGGGCCCTACGAGCAGTACTTC.

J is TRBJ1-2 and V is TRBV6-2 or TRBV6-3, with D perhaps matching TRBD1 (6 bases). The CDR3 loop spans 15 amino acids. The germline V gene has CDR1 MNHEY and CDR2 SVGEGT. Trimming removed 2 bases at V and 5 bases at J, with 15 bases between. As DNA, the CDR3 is TGTGCCAGCAGTTACGGGACACCAATTGTTTATGGCTACACCTTC. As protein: CASSYGTPIVYGYTF.

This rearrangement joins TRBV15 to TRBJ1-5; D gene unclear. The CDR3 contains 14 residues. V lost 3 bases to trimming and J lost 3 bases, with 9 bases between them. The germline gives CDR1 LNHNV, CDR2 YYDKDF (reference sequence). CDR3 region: CATSSGGVNQPQHF. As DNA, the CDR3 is TGTGCCACCAGCAGTGGAGGAGTCAATCAGCCCCAGCATTTT.

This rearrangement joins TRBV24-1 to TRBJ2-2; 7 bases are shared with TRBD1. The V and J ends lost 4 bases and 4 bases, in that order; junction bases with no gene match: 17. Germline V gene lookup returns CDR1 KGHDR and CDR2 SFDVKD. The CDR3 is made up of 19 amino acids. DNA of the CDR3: TGTGCCACCAGTGACCATTCGGGCGCAGGGGGTTATGCCACCGGGGAGCTGTTTTTT. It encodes CATSDHSGAGGYATGELFF.

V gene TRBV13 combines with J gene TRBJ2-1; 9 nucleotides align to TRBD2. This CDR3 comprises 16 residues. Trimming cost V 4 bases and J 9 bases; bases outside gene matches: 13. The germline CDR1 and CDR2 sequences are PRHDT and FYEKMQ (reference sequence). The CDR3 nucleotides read TGTGCCAGCAGCTCCTCTAGCGGGAAGGCCCCTGGTGAGCAGTTCTTC. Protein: CASSSSSGKAPGEQFF.